The subject of this entry is one T cell receptor (beta chain). This sample is part of a study of somatic mutations in cytotoxic T cells in rheumatoid arthritis. Looking at the study overall: Patient blood was drawn as 30 ml EDTA; the draw came right after diagnosis and before any treatment.

This CDR3 is built from 16 residues. Germline V gives CDR1 LNHNV, CDR2 YYDKDF (reference sequence). The V and J ends lost 5 bases and 8 bases, in that order; junction bases with no gene match: 13. Profiled with immunoSEQ multiplex PCR; TCRdb holds only in-frame clones, not every one. Among 15,000 to 20,000 clones listed, around 79% were seen once. The sequence was collected from an adult with rheumatoid arthritis. The sequenced material came from CD8+ T cells sorted from blood. V usage is TRBV15 and J usage is TRBJ2-1, with 9 bases identical to TRBD1. The CDR3 reads CATSRNRGQLNHEQFF. For the CDR3, the DNA is TGTGCCACCAGCCGTAACAGGGGGCAGTTGAACCATGAGCAGTTCTTC.